These 13 T cell receptor beta chains were sequenced from one sample in a study of early T cells in non-severe SARS-CoV-2 infection. Each CDR3 protein is one row after TCRdb ran MiXCR on the 5' RACE reads. The sample includes 70,000 to 85,000 distinct CDR3 sequences, 12% of them seen just once. The sample consisted of whole blood. The receptors come from an adult who was a healthcare worker with PCR-confirmed SARS-CoV-2 infection or an uninfected control (not recorded which).

This clonotype was observed a handful of times. The CDR3 sequence is CSVANLQAFF. The DNA for the CDR3 is TGCAGCGTTGCAAATCTCCAAGCTTTCTTT. The chain combines TRBV29-1 with TRBJ1-1; no reliable D call. The CDR3 loop spans 10 amino acids. The germline CDR1 and CDR2 sequences are SQVTM and ANQGSEA. V was shortened by 4 bases and J by 9 bases, with 9 bases between the two germline ends.

This clonotype was counted between two and nine times. The chain recombines TRBV6-2 or TRBV6-3 with TRBJ2-2; TRBD2 matches at 8 bases. The CDR3 extends over 17 amino acids. Germline V gene data show CDR1 as MNHEY and CDR2 as SVGEGT. Unmatched junction bases numbered 10, after V lost 4 bases and J lost 3 bases. As DNA, the CDR3 is TGTGCCAGCAGTTTCCGCCTTAGCGGGACCTACACCGGGGAGCTGTTTTTT. Amino acid sequence: CASSFRLSGTYTGELFF.

The gene calls are TRBV11-2 and TRBJ2-7, with D perhaps TRBD1 or TRBD2 (5 bases each). V lost 5 bases and J 2 bases, leaving 19 bases between the germline ends. The length of the CDR3 is 16 residues. Germline V gene data show CDR1 as SGHAT and CDR2 as FQNNGV. The CDR3 DNA reads as TGTGCCAGCAGCGAAGGGACCTCGGGACGGACCTACGAGCAGTACTTC. It translates to CASSEGTSGRTYEQYF.

This clonotype came up a few times. This sequence joins TRBV29-1 and TRBJ2-3; TRBD1 might be the D (6 bases). CDR1 SQVTM and CDR2 ANQGSEA come from the germline V gene. The CDR3 contains 15 residues. V lost 0 bases to trimming and J lost 5 bases, with 15 bases between them. DNA for the CDR3: TGCAGCGTTGAAGATCGAGGCCTAGGGGGAGATACGCAGTATTTT. It translates to CSVEDRGLGGDTQYF.

This clonotype was seen ten or more times. The rearrangement joins TRBV11-3 to TRBJ1-4, with 9 bases identical to TRBD1. CDR1 SGHNT and CDR2 YENEEA come from the germline V gene. Germline trimming cut 3 bases from V and 10 bases from J; bases unmatched to any gene: 6. This CDR3 spans 14 amino acids. CDR3 in DNA: TGTGCCAGCAGCTTCTCCCCGGACAGGGGAAAACTGTTTTTT. The encoded protein is CASSFSPDRGKLFF.

This clonotype was seen many times. This sequence joins TRBV7-2 and TRBJ1-5; no definite D call. CDR1 is SGHTA, CDR2 FQGNSA, per germline. This CDR3 contains 15 residues. V was cut by 4 bases and J by 6 bases, with 16 bases left in between. CDR3: CASSSRGRLTQPQHF. In nucleotides, the CDR3 is TGTGCCAGCAGCTCGAGAGGTAGATTGACTCAGCCCCAGCATTTT.

Many counts were recorded for this clonotype. The chain carries TRBV9 and TRBJ2-2; 10 nucleotides align to TRBD2. Losses at the gene ends were 7 bases for V and 4 bases for J; bases not matched to a gene: 10. In germline, CDR1 is SGDLS, CDR2 YYNGEE. The CDR3 has 16 residues. This chain's CDR3 is CASARSGRAGTGELFF. DNA for the CDR3: TGTGCCAGCGCCCGAAGCGGGAGGGCCGGCACCGGGGAGCTGTTTTTT.

This chain uses TRBV5-1 with TRBJ1-6, with D tentatively TRBD1 (6 bases). Germline values: CDR1 SGHRS, CDR2 YFSETQ. The CDR3 has 14 amino acids. Trimming removed 2 bases at V and 7 bases at J, with 10 bases between. The CDR3 DNA reads as TGCGCCAGCAGCTTTACAGGGTCGAATTCACCCCTCCACTTT. Translated, it gives CASSFTGSNSPLHF. The full variable domain, rest sourced from reference TRBV5-1 and TRBJ1-6, is KAGVTQTPRYLIKTRGQQVTLSCSPISGHRSVSWYQQTPGQGLQFLFEYFSETQRNKGNFPGRFSGRQFSNSRSEMNVSTLELGDSALYLCASSFTGSNSPLHFGNGTRLTVT.

The V gene is TRBV27, the J gene TRBJ2-5; tentatively, D is TRBD1 or TRBD2 (6 bases each). The CDR3 totals 15 residues. Germline V lookup: CDR1 MNHEY, CDR2 SMNVEV (reference sequence). The V end lost 4 bases, the J end lost 4 bases, and 16 bases lay between the germline ends. DNA of the CDR3: TGTGCCAGCAGTTCCACGGGGGTGGGGGCAGAGACCCAGTACTTC. Translation: CASSSTGVGAETQYF.

This clonotype was recorded a few times. This sequence joins TRBV12-3 or TRBV12-4 and TRBJ1-2; maybe TRBD1 (5 bases). This CDR3 contains 14 residues. The germline V and J ends were trimmed by 1 base and 1 base, with 7 bases remaining between them. CDR3 nucleotides: TGTGCCAGCAGTTTAGGGGGCTTTAACTATGGCTACACCTTC. It is translated as CASSLGGFNYGYTF.

The V and J genes are TRBV5-1 and TRBJ2-1; tentatively, D is TRBD2 (7 bases). This CDR3 contains 18 residues. CDR1 SGHRS and CDR2 YFSETQ come from the germline V gene. V was cut by 2 bases and J by 3 bases, with 21 bases left in between. The CDR3 spells CASSFGSLTGGRYNEQFF. CDR3 coding DNA: TGCGCCAGCAGCTTTGGTAGCTTGACGGGGGGCCGCTACAATGAGCAGTTCTTC.

This rearrangement joins TRBV7-9 to TRBJ2-1; TRBD2 might be the D (6 bases). CDR1 and CDR2 (germline): SEHNR, FQNEAQ (reference sequence). The CDR3 is 20 residues long. V lost 5 bases, J lost 5 bases, and 31 bases lay in between. The CDR3 nucleotides read TGTGCCAGCAGCCTCGGACTACAGAGTTCACCTCGTGCAAAGGACAATGAGCAGTTCTTC. Amino acid sequence: CASSLGLQSSPRAKDNEQFF.

CDR3 amino acids: CASSLDGGPLNEQFF. The DNA for the CDR3 is TGCGCCAGCAGCTTGGACGGCGGGCCCCTGAATGAGCAGTTCTTC. The rearrangement uses TRBV5-1 and TRBJ2-1, with D possibly TRBD2 on 5 matching bases. V lost 0 bases and J 7 bases, leaving 14 bases between the germline ends. The CDR3 sequence is 15 residues long. Germline V gene data show CDR1 as SGHRS and CDR2 as YFSETQ.